This T cell receptor beta chain was captured in a study of read filtering for tumor transcriptome and immune sequencing. Study-wide background: Patients were some 16 male and some 13 female, mean age roughly 70 years, range 47 to 80.

Details on this clonotype: A much larger clone differs from this one at a single base, so this may be a read error.

The library was built from about 400 ng RNA with molecular barcoded adaptors for alpha/delta and beta/gamma chains. TCRdb used MiXCR to reprocess the reads, holding one entry per CDR3 protein. Counted here are 75,000 to 95,000 distinct CDR3 sequences, 20% to 25% occurring once; the ten biggest clones make up over 9.5%. CDR3 length: 15 amino acids. Per germline, CDR1 SGHTA and CDR2 FQGNSA. Germline trimming cut 5 bases from V and 2 bases from J; bases unmatched to any gene: 4. The V and J genes are TRBV7-2 and TRBJ2-1, with 9 bases that match TRBD2. Sequences were obtained from a population of CD138-negative cells sorted from bone marrow. This sequence was found in a donor at least 40 years old with multiple myeloma. The CDR3 spells CASSLWTSAYNEQFF. The CDR3 coding sequence is TGTGCCAGCAGCCTGTGGACTAGCGCCTACAATGAGCAGTTCTTC.